These T cell receptor beta chains were read from a single sample in a study of human thymus T cells. Here immunoSEQ multiplex PCR was the method, and the copy in TCRdb shows in-frame clones only, minus some. Of roughly 86,000 clones listed, around 96% are singletons. The source material was thymus tissue. The receptors were gathered from a boy under two years old with a congenital heart defect but otherwise immunologically healthy. Both conserved end residues are part of each CDR3. Fields, in order: V gene, CDR3 length, J gene, CDR3 protein.

TRBV5-1	14	TRBJ1-5	CASSFGGKGQPQHF
TRBV27	20	TRBJ2-4	CASSCPAGQGAMFAKNIQYF
TRBV19	11	TRBJ2-4	CASSIQNIQYF
TRBV18	15	TRBJ1-2	CASSPWTGGPYGYTF
TRBV4-1	17	TRBJ1-1	CASSQWKSLRMNTEAFF
TRBV5-4	15	TRBJ1-2	CASSWGPATNYGYTF
TRBV5-6	17	TRBJ1-6	CASSGTHRSSYNSPLHF
TRBV7-9	16	TRBJ2-1	CASSLWGLAAYNEQFF
TRBV6-5	16	TRBJ2-3	CASSYSPAGFSDTQYF
TRBV19	17	TRBJ2-3	CASRTSGLAWGTDTQYF
TRBV4-2	15	TRBJ1-5	CASSQDLLGDQPQHF
TRBV5-5	13	TRBJ2-5	CASSWGRMETQYF
TRBV5-1	17	TRBJ2-1	CASSLAESGSSYNEQFF
TRBV11-2	17	TRBJ2-1	CASSLLRGGSSYNEQFF
TRBV11-2	18	TRBJ2-1	CASLGHCPSGRYYNEQFF
TRBV5-1	16	TRBJ2-4	CASSLSGDRAKNIQYF
TRBV12-5	15	TRBJ1-6	CASGFRTGKDSPLHF
TRBV29-1	14	TRBJ2-7	CSVAEQGVSYEQYF
TRBV7-9	15	TRBJ2-1	CASRREDPSYNEQFF
TRBV7-9	18	TRBJ1-4	CASSLVPGTGAYNEKLFF
TRBV7-3	15	TRBJ2-5	CASSLNTASQETQYF
TRBV7-9	13	TRBJ2-5	CASRGLNPETQYF
TRBV29-1	17	TRBJ2-6	CSVEGGRGNSGANVLTF
TRBV9	18	TRBJ2-3	CASSVEGQGARGTDTQYF
TRBV10-3	14	TRBJ2-2	CATGGTDNTGELFF
TRBV25-1	13	TRBJ2-7	CASSSGQSYEQYF
TRBV27	13	TRBJ2-6	CASSSSGANVLTF
TRBV28	11	TRBJ1-2	CAAGSNYGYTF
TRBV10-2	15	TRBJ2-1	CASMNRVSSYNEQFF
TRBV23-1	15	TRBJ2-3	CASSQLSGNTDTQYF
TRBV4-2	20	TRBJ2-3	CASSQDLWIAGGTYTDTQYF
TRBV6-1	15	TRBJ2-3	CATLSGTDIQDTQYF
TRBV6-6	11	TRBJ2-7	CASSYGAAQYF
TRBV5-5	15	TRBJ1-4	CASSLGAGNNEKLFF
TRBV11-2	12	TRBJ1-4	CASSPGNEKLFF
TRBV5-8	14	TRBJ2-1	CASSWGQGRSEQFF
TRBV27	13	TRBJ2-5	CASRRVGQETQYF
TRBV5-8	16	TRBJ1-5	CASSSIRVREGQPQHF
TRBV5-1	17	TRBJ1-4	CASSFVKGEEGHEKLFF
TRBV5-6	16	TRBJ2-2	CASRIIDRGNTGELFF
TRBV6-1	16	TRBJ1-4	CASSENLGGRNEKLFF
TRBV29-1	18	TRBJ1-1	CSVEDPKPSLFMNTEAFF
TRBV29-1	16	TRBJ2-3	CSAGPHKPTTSNTQYF
TRBV11-2	15	TRBJ2-1	CASSLFRPGGNEQFF
TRBV4-1	15	TRBJ2-5	CASSQGQGWQETQYF